Each of the 11 T cell receptor beta chains below was sequenced from the same sample in a study of cytomegalovirus exposure and HLA in healthy donors. PCR used 60 Vbeta primers and 13 Jbeta primers. TCRdb keeps only in-frame clones here, not all; method: immunoSEQ multiplex PCR. The sample holds just under 65,000 clones, around four fifths seen once. Sequenced: PBMCs. These receptors all stem from a woman in her thirties in good health and CMV-seronegative.

The chain links TRBV4-2 to TRBJ2-5; 10 positions match TRBD2. Germline V lookup: CDR1 LGHNA, CDR2 YNFKEQ. CDR3 length: 15 amino acids. With 9 bases clipped from V and 5 bases from J, the junction kept 12 bases outside the gene matches. The CDR3 spells CASGRGLAGVETQYF. DNA for the CDR3: TGTGCCAGTGGAAGGGGGCTAGCGGGAGTCGAGACCCAGTACTTC.

This chain uses TRBV29-1 with TRBJ1-1, with 11 bases that match TRBD1. V shed 7 bases, J shed 6 bases, and the junction held 13 bases outside the gene matches. Germline loops: CDR1 SQVTM, CDR2 ANQGSEA. This CDR3 has 15 amino acids. The CDR3 loop is CSAQGRTGGRAEAFF. CDR3 in DNA: TGCAGCGCCCAGGGAAGGACAGGGGGCCGGGCTGAAGCTTTCTTT.

V and J are TRBV5-4 and TRBJ2-7; D is perhaps TRBD2 (6 bases). CDR3 length: 14 residues. Germline assignment: CDR1 SGHNT and CDR2 YYREEE (reference sequence). V was cut by 4 bases and J by 0 bases, with 11 bases left in between. Here the CDR3 reads CASSVRGNSYEQYF. As DNA, the CDR3 is TGTGCCAGCAGCGTCCGGGGGAACTCCTACGAGCAGTACTTC.

The rearrangement joins TRBV7-8 to TRBJ2-3, with TRBD2 as a possible D gene (6 bases). This CDR3 spans 13 amino acids. Trimming took off 1 base at V and 4 bases at J, with 6 bases between the two ends. The germline CDR1 and CDR2 sequences are SGHVS and FQNEAQ. CDR3 loop: CASSLGGADTQYF. CDR3 nucleotides: TGTGCCAGCAGCTTAGGGGGGGCAGATACGCAGTATTTT.

The chain has TRBV30 and TRBJ1-2; D is undetermined. V shed 4 bases and J shed 1 base, with 10 bases lying between them. The CDR3 consists of 13 residues. Germline CDR1 GTSNPN, CDR2 SVGIG (reference sequence). The CDR3 coding sequence is TGTGCCTGGACCGACGGGGTTAACTATGGCTACACCTTC. It encodes CAWTDGVNYGYTF.

V gene TRBV6-5 combines with J gene TRBJ1-2; TRBD1 might be the D (6 bases). The ends were cut back, 10 bases at V and 0 bases at J, with 12 bases in the middle. The CDR3 has 13 residues. From germline, CDR1 is MNHEY and CDR2 SVGAGI. CDR3 residues: CAIRDTANYGYTF. Here the CDR3 DNA reads TGTGCCATAAGGGACACAGCTAACTATGGCTACACCTTC.

In nucleotides, the CDR3 is TGTGCCAGCGCCACAGGGGGGGGCACCGGGGAGCTGTTTTTT. Its translation: CASATGGGTGELFF. V usage is TRBV25-1 and J usage is TRBJ2-2; the D gene is possibly TRBD1 (8 bases). CDR1 MGHDK and CDR2 SYGVNS come from the germline V gene. CDR3 size: 14 residues. Trimming removed 8 bases from V and 4 bases from J, with 14 bases in between.

V is TRBV9 and J is TRBJ2-1; 13 bases match TRBD2. Germline loops: CDR1 SGDLS, CDR2 YYNGEE. Germline trimming cut 7 bases from V and 4 bases from J; bases unmatched to any gene: 5. The CDR3 covers 15 residues. The CDR3 region has the DNA TGTGCCAGCTCCGGGACTAGCGGGATTTACAATGAGCAGTTCTTC. Its protein product is CASSGTSGIYNEQFF.

This chain connects TRBV25-1 to TRBJ2-7; 12 nucleotides match TRBD2. Germline-derived CDR1 and CDR2 are MGHDK and SYGVNS. With V trimmed by 2 bases and J by 8 bases, 4 bases remained unmatched. The CDR3 sequence is 14 residues long. CDR3 DNA: TGTGCCAGCAGTGAAGGACTAGCGGGAAGTAAGCAGTACTTC. Translation: CASSEGLAGSKQYF.

The sample holds one count of this clone. The chain uses TRBV19 and TRBJ2-5; 7 nucleotides agree with TRBD1. J lost 7 bases, V lost 3 bases, and 11 bases had no gene match. There are 15 residues in the CDR3. The germline gives CDR1 LNHDA, CDR2 SQIVND (reference sequence). The CDR3, as DNA: TGTGCCAGTAGTATTACCCGACAGGGCCGTGTGACCCAGTACTTC. This encodes CASSITRQGRVTQYF. Together with reference TRBV19 and TRBJ2-5, the CDR3 gives the full variable domain: DGGITQSPKYLFRKEGQNVTLSCEQNLNHDAMYWYRQDPGQGLRLIYYSQIVNDFQKGDIAEGYSVSREKKESFPLTVTSAQKNPTAFYLCASSITRQGRVTQYFGPGTRLLVL.

J is TRBJ2-2 and V is TRBV6-5; D is possibly TRBD1 (6 bases). Germline V gene sequence: CDR1 MNHEY, CDR2 SVGAGI. Trimming pared 6 bases from V and 6 bases from J, leaving 14 bases between. This CDR3 has 14 residues. The CDR3 DNA sequence: TGTGCCAGCAGACCACAAGGGACACCCGGGGAGCTGTTTTTT. This sequence encodes CASRPQGTPGELFF.